This TCR beta chain was found in a study of radiotherapy plus CTLA-4 blockade in lung cancer. The V gene end was trimmed by 4 bases and the J gene end by 3 bases; junction bases not matched to a gene: 7. Germline V lookup: CDR1 SGDLS, CDR2 YYNGEE. The CDR3 spans 15 residues. This clone was counted a single time. Assay used: immunoSEQ multiplex PCR; TCRdb lists only in-frame clones, some missing. The profile shows 11,000 to 15,000 clones, more than 75% of them singletons. The sample was peripheral blood, taken from a patient treated with radiotherapy plus ipilimumab. The J gene is TRBJ1-5, the V gene TRBV9; 7 bases fit TRBD1. The receptor was isolated from a human donor with non-small cell lung cancer that progressed on radiotherapy plus ipilimumab. Some clones in this sample may be carry-over from other donors' samples. For the CDR3, the DNA is TGTGCCAGCAGCCGAGGAGGGACAGTCAATCAGCCCCAGCATTTT. It encodes CASSRGGTVNQPQHF. Combining the CDR3 with reference TRBV9 and TRBJ1-5 gives the whole variable domain DSGVTQTPKHLITATGQRVTLRCSPRSGDLSVYWYQQSLDQGLQFLIQYYNGEERAKGNILERFSAQQFPDLHSELNLSSLELGDSALYFCASSRGGTVNQPQHFGDGTRLSIL.